Included here is one T cell receptor (beta chain) sequence, with context. This specimen belongs to a study of blood T cell repertoires in COVID-19. Study in general: Acute and convalescent COVID-19 specimens originated in the United States, Italy and Spain. The analysed material was cDNA or gDNA that came from T cells, B-cell-depleted T cells, or PBMCs.

Germline assignment: CDR1 MNHEY and CDR2 SVGAGI. Trimming stripped 0 bases from V and 4 bases from J, with 12 bases between. The CDR3 totals 15 residues. Per the original methods: Nucleated cell number was recorded as an estimate derived from reference gene primer amplification. Sequencing used immunoSEQ multiplex PCR; TCRdb keeps in-frame clones, though not all of them. The D gene and trimming were derived from the DNA, and the V and J assignments and clone size from that table. The sample holds 250,000 to 350,000 clones, approximately 91% seen once. The sequenced material came from peripheral blood. V and J are TRBV6-5 and TRBJ2-5, with a possible D match to TRBD1 (6 bases). This receptor was taken from a middle-aged woman who had recovered from COVID-19. The CDR3 nucleotides read TGTGCCAGCAGTTACTCGGGGCAGGGGCCAGAGACCCAGTACTTC. Translating gives CASSYSGQGPETQYF.